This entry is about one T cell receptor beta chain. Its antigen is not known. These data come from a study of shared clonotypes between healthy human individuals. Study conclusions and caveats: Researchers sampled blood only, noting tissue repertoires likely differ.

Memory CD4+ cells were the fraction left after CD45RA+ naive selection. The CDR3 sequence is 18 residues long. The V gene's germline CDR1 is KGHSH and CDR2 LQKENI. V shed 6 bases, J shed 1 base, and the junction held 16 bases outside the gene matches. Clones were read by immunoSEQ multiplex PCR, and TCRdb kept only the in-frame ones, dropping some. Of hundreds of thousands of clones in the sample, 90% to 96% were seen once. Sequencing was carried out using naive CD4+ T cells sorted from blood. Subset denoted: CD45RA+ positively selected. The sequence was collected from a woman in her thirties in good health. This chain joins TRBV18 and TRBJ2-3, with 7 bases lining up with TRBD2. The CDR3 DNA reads TGTGCCAGCTCTCGCCAACCCAAAACTAGCGTTGGCACAGATACGCAGTATTTT. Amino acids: CASSRQPKTSVGTDTQYF.